This TCR beta chain was sequenced in a study of blood T cell repertoires in COVID-19. Assay: immunoSEQ multiplex PCR; the TCRdb copy retains only in-frame clones and omits some. The data hold 250,000 to 350,000 clones, with nearly 90% observed a single time. This CDR3 region has 16 residues. V was clipped by 6 bases and J by 4 bases, with 18 bases between them. The V gene's germline CDR1 is MDHEN and CDR2 SYDVKM. This receptor was taken from a woman aged 25-40 years who had recovered from COVID-19. The V gene is TRBV28, the J gene TRBJ2-2; D might be TRBD1 (5 bases). Input material: PBMCs or T cells enriched from blood (not recorded which). In nucleotides, the CDR3 is TGTGCCAGCAGCCTAGACAGTGGGCGGACCACCGGGGAGCTGTTTTTT. It encodes CASSLDSGRTTGELFF.